The entry below describes one T cell receptor (beta chain). The CDR3 is 15 residues long. Germline CDR1 SGHTA, CDR2 FQGNSA. V lost 5 bases and J lost 3; bases outside the gene matches: 6. Produced via immunoSEQ multiplex PCR; TCRdb's table is partial and in-frame only. The sample consists of some 64,000 clones, 70% to 80% of them appearing once. This record belongs to a study of blood T cell repertoires in COVID-19. This sequence was found in a man aged 55 to 70 with acute or convalescent COVID-19. Sequencing was carried out using peripheral blood. The V and J genes are TRBV7-2 and TRBJ1-5; 8 nucleotides agree with TRBD1. CDR3 coding DNA: TGTGCCAGCAGCAAAATACAGGGGGACAATCAGCCCCAGCATTTT. The encoded protein is CASSKIQGDNQPQHF.